Following are 12 T cell receptor beta chains from one sample sequenced in a study of Graves' ophthalmopathy and Graves' hyperthyroidism. Using RNA transcripts, the TCR beta CDR3 regions were amplified. After a first-round RT-PCR with HTBI primers, a second-round multiplex PCR was run. TCRdb analysed the multiplex PCR reads with MiXCR anew, one entry per CDR3 protein. The sample records hundreds of thousands of distinct CDR3 sequences, around 20% being singletons. The sample taken for sequencing was peripheral blood. The receptors derive from a woman under 30 with stable Graves' hyperthyroidism.

This clonotype has at least ten counts. The V and J genes are TRBV2 and TRBJ2-7; possible D gene TRBD1, 6 bases. The V end was cut by 2 bases, the J end by 1 base, with 15 bases between. Germline lookup yields CDR1 SNHLY and CDR2 FYNNEI. CDR3 length equals 16 residues. Here the CDR3 reads CASSETGTYTSYEQYF. The DNA for the CDR3 is TGTGCCAGCAGTGAAACCGGGACATATACTTCCTACGAGCAGTACTTC.

This clonotype was picked up many times. The chain couples TRBV30 to TRBJ2-5; D may be TRBD1 (5 bases). The germline V gene encodes CDR1 GTSNPN and CDR2 SVGIG (reference sequence). This CDR3 region has 12 residues. Trimming stripped 3 bases from V and 4 bases from J, with 9 bases between. As DNA, the CDR3 is TGTGCCTGGAGCGTAGGGGCAGAGACCCAGTACTTC. Translation gives CAWSVGAETQYF. Full variable domain (remainder filled in from reference TRBV30 and TRBJ2-5): SQTIHQWPATLVQPVGSPLSLECTVEGTSNPNLYWYRQAAGRGLQLLFYSVGIGQISSEVPQNLSASRPQDRQFILSSKKLLLSDSGFYLCAWSVGAETQYFGPGTRLLVL.

This clonotype was detected ten times or more. The V and J genes are TRBV6-5 and TRBJ2-7, with TRBD1 matching 7 bases. This CDR3 spans 12 amino acids. Germline V CDR1 and CDR2: MNHEY, SVGAGI. Trimming at V came to 8 bases and at J to 2 bases, leaving 3 bases not matched to a gene. DNA for the CDR3: TGTGCCAGCGGGGGACAGACCTACGAGCAGTACTTC. Amino acid sequence: CASGGQTYEQYF.

With regard to this clonotype: Likely a read error: the CDR3 ends without its conserved phenylalanine or tryptophan. The rearrangement joins TRBV7-2 to TRBJ2-5; the D is unclear. V lost 3 bases to trimming and J lost 5 bases, with 13 bases between them. CDR3 size: 14 residues. Per germline, CDR1 SGHTA and CDR2 FQGNSA. The chain's CDR3 is CASSLASGAETQYL. The DNA of the CDR3 is TGTGCCAGCAGCTTGGCGTCAGGTGCGGAGACCCAGTACTTG.

This clonotype was seen repeatedly, ten times or more. For the CDR3, the DNA is TGTGCCAGCAACCCGGGGCCGATCACTGAAGCTTTCTTT. Translation: CASNPGPITEAFF. The chain is built from TRBV6-2 or TRBV6-3 and TRBJ1-1; a possible D gene is TRBD1 (5 bases). Germline loops: CDR1 MNHEY, CDR2 SVGEGT. Trimming stripped 7 bases from V and 4 bases from J, with 13 bases between. This CDR3 contains 13 residues.

This clonotype was observed at least ten times. The genes are TRBV3-1 and TRBJ2-5; tentative D call: TRBD2 (6 bases). Trimming took off 4 bases at V and 4 bases at J, with 19 bases between the two ends. The CDR3 length is 16 residues. In germline, CDR1 is LGHDT, CDR2 YNNKEL (reference sequence). The CDR3 DNA follows: TGTGCCAGCAGCCCCAGAGAGGCGGTGGGAGGAGAGACCCAGTACTTC. Protein product: CASSPREAVGGETQYF.

This clonotype was seen ten or more times. The chain links TRBV11-3 to TRBJ1-3; 7 nucleotides agree with TRBD1. The CDR3 covers 16 residues. Unmatched junction bases numbered 7, after V lost 1 base and J lost 4 bases. The germline V gene has CDR1 SGHNT and CDR2 YENEEA. The CDR3 sequence: CASSLVKGTAGNTIYF. CDR3 in DNA: TGTGCCAGCAGCTTAGTAAAGGGGACAGCGGGAAACACCATATATTTT.

There are many counts of this clonotype. At one boundary the junction diverges from the germline segment, which might be a read error. The chain joins TRBV5-1 to TRBJ1-1, with 8 positions matching TRBD1. Germline V gene data show CDR1 as SGHRS and CDR2 as YFSETQ. This CDR3 has 16 residues. The CDR3, as DNA: TGCGCCAGCAGCTTCATCCCGGGACAGGAGAACACTGAAGCTTCCTTT. Translation gives CASSFIPGQENTEASF.

V gene TRBV18 combines with J gene TRBJ1-2; D is possibly TRBD1 (5 bases). V shed 2 bases and J shed 7 bases, with 11 bases lying between them. Germline CDR1 is KGHSH and CDR2 is LQKENI. This CDR3 is 13 amino acids long. The CDR3 is CASSPRDVGGYTF. CDR3 in DNA: TGTGCCAGCTCACCAAGGGACGTAGGTGGCTACACCTTC.

The chain has TRBV6-2 or TRBV6-3 and TRBJ2-5; 8 nucleotides match TRBD2. Germline CDR1 is MNHEY and CDR2 is SVGEGT. Trimming removed 7 bases from V and 3 bases from J; junction bases left unmatched: 4. This CDR3 has 13 amino acids. The CDR3 is CASKKLAEETQYF. In DNA, the CDR3 is TGTGCCAGCAAAAAACTAGCGGAAGAGACCCAGTACTTC.

This clonotype has a count of ten or more. The chain has TRBV10-3 and TRBJ1-1; TRBD1 matches at 7 bases. CDR1 is ENHRY and CDR2 is SYGVKD in the germline V gene. V lost 8 bases, J lost 6 bases, and 18 bases stayed unmatched. The CDR3 extends over 16 amino acids. CDR3 coding DNA: TGTGCCATCTCGGGTGAAACAGGGGTACTTTACGCTGAAGCTTTCTTT. This gives the protein CAISGETGVLYAEAFF.

This clonotype was seen a few times. The V and J genes are TRBV29-1 and TRBJ2-7; D not resolved. Germline loops: CDR1 SQVTM, CDR2 ANQGSEA. With 6 bases removed from V and 0 bases from J, the gap between germline ends came to 18 bases. The CDR3 loop spans 15 amino acids. As DNA, the CDR3 is TGCAGCGTCGGGCCCTCGGCAACAAGCTCCTACGAGCAGTACTTC. Translated: CSVGPSATSSYEQYF.